These 26 T cell receptor beta chains originate from one sample sequenced in a study of Ad26.COV2.S vaccination and SARS-CoV-2 variants. Treatment defined: around 19 received Ad26.COV2.S at low or high dose, single or two shots; 5 received placebo; per-sample allocation not given. Sampling was performed 63 days after the first vaccine or placebo injection. Sequencing was performed with immunoSEQ multiplex PCR; in TCRdb, only in-frame clones are kept and a portion is missing. The table includes hundreds of thousands of clones, under 90% detected once. This specimen consisted of peripheral blood, obtained in a trial of Ad26.COV2.S vaccine versus placebo. These receptors were collected from a person between 18 and 59 years old who received the Ad26.COV2.S COVID-19 vaccine or a placebo.

The rearrangement uses TRBV16 and TRBJ1-1; possible D gene TRBD1, 5 bases. The CDR3 sequence is 17 residues long. Germline CDR1 KGHSY, CDR2 FQNENV. Trimming took 4 bases from V and 2 from J, leaving 20 bases between them. CDR3 amino acids: CASSPPRQILTNTEAFF. The CDR3 DNA follows: TGTGCCAGCAGCCCACCCCGACAGATACTAACCAACACTGAAGCTTTCTTT. The whole variable domain, filled in from reference TRBV16 and TRBJ1-1, reads GEEVAQTPKHLVRGEGQKAKLYCAPIKGHSYVFWYQQVLKNEFKFLISFQNENVFDETGMPKERFSAKCLPNSPCSLEIQATKLEDSAVYFCASSPPRQILTNTEAFFGQGTRLTVV.

The J gene is TRBJ2-2, the V gene TRBV6-5; no clear D. Germline CDR1 MNHEY, CDR2 SVGAGI. This CDR3 is 14 amino acids long. V was trimmed by 0 bases and J by 8 bases, leaving 10 bases between them. CDR3 sequence reads: CASSYSTLPGELFF. CDR3 DNA sequence: TGTGCCAGCAGTTACTCTACCCTTCCGGGGGAGCTGTTTTTT.

The chain combines TRBV11-2 with TRBJ2-4, with D hard to call. Germline CDR1 is SGHAT and CDR2 is FQNNGV. The germline V and J ends were trimmed by 6 bases and 0 bases, with 15 bases remaining between them. CDR3 length: 16 amino acids. The CDR3 region has the DNA TGTGCCAGCAGGATGAGACAAGAGCTAGCCAAAAACATTCAGTACTTC. Amino acid sequence: CASRMRQELAKNIQYF.

This chain connects TRBV6-6 to TRBJ1-5, with a weak D call TRBD1 (5 bases). V was cut by 6 bases and J by 0 bases, with 15 bases left in between. Germline loops: CDR1 MNHNY, CDR2 SVGAGI (reference sequence). The CDR3 spans 16 residues. The CDR3 region is CASRLHRYYSNQPQHF. In DNA form, the CDR3 reads TGTGCCAGCAGGCTCCACAGGTACTATAGCAATCAGCCCCAGCATTTT.

The V call is TRBV9, the J call TRBJ2-3; TRBD2 matches 10 bases. The CDR3 sequence is 17 residues long. The germline gives CDR1 SGDLS, CDR2 YYNGEE. With 0 bases clipped from V and 5 bases from J, the junction kept 9 bases outside the gene matches. This CDR3 is CASSVAPSGRAGDTQYF. The CDR3 bases are TGTGCCAGCAGCGTAGCTCCAAGCGGGAGGGCCGGAGATACGCAGTATTTT.

The CDR3 sequence is CATDRGTNEKLFF. As DNA, the CDR3 is TGTGCCACGGACAGGGGAACTAATGAAAAACTGTTTTTT. The V and J genes are TRBV7-9 and TRBJ1-4; 9 bases are shared with TRBD1. The junction had 1 base not matched to a gene; V was cut back by 10 bases and J by 1 base. This CDR3 has 13 amino acids. CDR1 is SEHNR, CDR2 FQNEAQ, per germline (reference sequence). Using reference TRBV7-9 and TRBJ1-4 for the parts outside the CDR3, the full variable domain is DTGVSQNPRHKITKRGQNVTFRCDPISEHNRLYWYRQTLGQGPEFLTYFQNEAQLEKSRLLSDRFSAERPKGSFSTLEIQRTEQGDSAMYLCATDRGTNEKLFFGSGTQLSVL.

The chain links TRBV7-3 to TRBJ2-3; TRBD2 aligns across 7 bases. CDR3 size: 13 residues. V gave up 3 bases and J gave up 6 bases; unmatched junction bases: 3. CDR1 and CDR2 from the germline V gene are SGHTA and FQGTGA. DNA of the CDR3: TGTGCCAGCAGCTTTTCTAGCGGTGATACGCAGTATTTT. Residues: CASSFSSGDTQYF.

The J gene is TRBJ2-5, the V gene TRBV19, with 9 bases fitting TRBD2. The CDR3 totals 15 residues. V lost 5 bases, J lost 3 bases, and 7 bases stayed unmatched. CDR1 is LNHDA and CDR2 is SQIVND in the germline V gene (reference sequence). CDR3 loop: CASSDGGGAKETQYF. CDR3 in DNA: TGTGCCAGTAGTGACGGCGGGGGGGCTAAAGAGACCCAGTACTTC.

The gene calls are TRBV2 and TRBJ1-1; no clear D gene. The CDR3 is 14 residues long. Germline loops: CDR1 SNHLY, CDR2 FYNNEI. Trimming took off 6 bases at V and 0 bases at J, with 11 bases between the two ends. CDR3 sequence reads: CASSRTFVNTEAFF. The CDR3 bases are TGTGCCAGCAGCCGCACCTTCGTGAACACTGAAGCTTTCTTT.

The chain links TRBV12-3 or TRBV12-4 to TRBJ2-3; no clear D. V was trimmed by 3 bases and J by 6 bases, leaving 7 bases between them. The CDR3 runs to 12 residues. CDR3 loop: CASSFGFDTQYF. CDR3 in DNA: TGTGCCAGCAGTTTTGGGTTCGATACGCAGTATTTT.

This clone occurred a few times. This chain uses TRBV29-1 with TRBJ1-1, with TRBD1 matching over 7 bases. Germline V gene lookup returns CDR1 SQVTM and CDR2 ANQGSEA. J lost 5 bases, V lost 6 bases, and 9 bases had no gene match. This CDR3 contains 13 residues. The CDR3 DNA sequence: TGCAGCGTGCTCCAGGGGGGGGAAACTGAAGCTTTCTTT. Its translation: CSVLQGGETEAFF.

The chain couples TRBV29-1 to TRBJ1-2; tentative D call: TRBD1 (6 bases). The CDR3 covers 13 residues. The germline V gene encodes CDR1 SQVTM and CDR2 ANQGSEA. V was cut by 4 bases and J by 2 bases, with 11 bases left in between. The CDR3 reads CSVGGGGNYGYTF. CDR3 nucleotides: TGCAGCGTTGGTGGAGGGGGGAACTATGGCTACACCTTC.

The chain joins TRBV30 to TRBJ1-6; the D gene is possibly TRBD1 (6 bases). The length of the CDR3 is 17 residues. Trimming shortened V by 4 bases and J by 0 bases, and 16 bases separated the two germline ends. From germline, CDR1 is GTSNPN and CDR2 SVGIG (reference sequence). CDR3 loop: CAWNGGLRSSYNSPLHF. In DNA form, the CDR3 reads TGTGCCTGGAACGGGGGCCTTAGGAGCTCCTATAATTCACCCCTCCACTTT.

V and J are TRBV2 and TRBJ1-1, with 9 positions matching TRBD1. Germline CDR1 is SNHLY and CDR2 is FYNNEI. V shed 5 bases, J shed 6 bases, and the junction held 7 bases outside the gene matches. The CDR3 contains 14 residues. The CDR3 nucleotides read TGTGCCAGCAGTCCCGGGACAGGGCTGCCTGAAGCTTTCTTT. It translates to CASSPGTGLPEAFF.

This clone was seen only once. CDR3 DNA: TGTGCCAGCAGCGTAGGGAGCGGAGGGTACTACGAGCAGTACTTC. Amino acid sequence: CASSVGSGGYYEQYF. The genes are TRBV9 and TRBJ2-7; TRBD2 might be the D (6 bases). V was shortened by 0 bases and J by 3 bases, with 13 bases between the two germline ends. The CDR3 covers 15 residues. Per germline, CDR1 SGDLS and CDR2 YYNGEE. Supplemented by reference TRBV9 and TRBJ2-7, the full variable domain reads DSGVTQTPKHLITATGQRVTLRCSPRSGDLSVYWYQQSLDQGLQFLIQYYNGEERAKGNILERFSAQQFPDLHSELNLSSLELGDSALYFCASSVGSGGYYEQYFGPGTRLTVT.

This sequence joins TRBV18 and TRBJ1-4; D call uncertain. Per germline, CDR1 KGHSH and CDR2 LQKENI. There are 13 residues in the CDR3. The V gene lost 3 bases and the J gene lost 6 bases, with 8 bases spanning the gap. The CDR3 region is CASSPRLDEKLFF. The CDR3 DNA follows: TGTGCCAGCTCACCTCGGCTGGATGAAAAACTGTTTTTT.

This chain uses TRBV10-3 with TRBJ1-1, with D uncertain. The CDR3 has 13 amino acids. The germline V and J ends were trimmed by 6 bases and 0 bases, with 8 bases remaining between them. Germline V gene sequence: CDR1 ENHRY, CDR2 SYGVKD. The chain's CDR3 is CAISATLNTEAFF. The CDR3, as DNA: TGTGCCATCAGCGCTACTCTGAACACTGAAGCTTTCTTT.

A few counts support this clone. This chain uses TRBV27 with TRBJ1-5, with 9 nucleotides matching TRBD1. The CDR3 is 15 residues long. V lost 4 bases and J lost 1; bases outside the gene matches: 2. The germline gives CDR1 MNHEY, CDR2 SMNVEV (reference sequence). The CDR3 coding sequence is TGTGCCAGCAGTTACAGGGGGCGAAGCAATCAGCCCCAGCATTTT. This sequence encodes CASSYRGRSNQPQHF.

This clone was observed a handful of times. This chain links TRBV2 with TRBJ1-2; perhaps TRBD1 as D (5 bases). Germline V gene sequence: CDR1 SNHLY, CDR2 FYNNEI. V was clipped by 6 bases and J by 2 bases, with 13 bases between them. CDR3 length: 14 amino acids. This CDR3 reads CASSRRGSNYGYTF. CDR3 DNA sequence: TGTGCCAGCAGCCGGAGGGGATCCAACTATGGCTACACCTTC.

The CDR3 spells CASSPQGPLGYGYTF. In DNA form, the CDR3 reads TGTGCCAGCAGCCCACAAGGCCCTTTGGGCTATGGCTACACCTTC. The V and J genes are TRBV27 and TRBJ1-2; the D is unclear. The V gene lost 6 bases and the J gene lost 4 bases, with 18 bases spanning the gap. CDR1 and CDR2 from the germline V gene are MNHEY and SMNVEV (reference sequence). The length of the CDR3 is 15 residues.

V and J are TRBV5-7 and TRBJ1-6; possible D gene TRBD1, 6 bases. TRBV5-7 is reported as an ORF; its role is uncertain. Trimming removed 5 bases from V and 5 bases from J, with 8 bases in between. The length of the CDR3 is 13 residues. The CDR3 here is CASRDSNNSPLHF. The CDR3 region has the DNA TGTGCCAGCAGGGACAGCAATAATTCACCCCTCCACTTT.

This chain uses TRBV2 with TRBJ2-4; D remains unclear. The CDR3 consists of 12 residues. Germline V CDR1 and CDR2: SNHLY, FYNNEI. The V end was cut by 0 bases, the J end by 9 bases, with 6 bases between. The CDR3 spells CASSEARAIQYF. DNA for the CDR3: TGTGCCAGCAGTGAAGCGCGTGCCATTCAGTACTTC.

The rearrangement uses TRBV5-3 and TRBJ2-5; D unclear. TRBV5-3 is noted as an ORF with a role that remains uncertain. Trimming stripped 1 base from V and 4 bases from J, with 8 bases between. CDR3 length: 13 amino acids. The CDR3 sequence is CARSLRRRETQYF. DNA for the CDR3: TGTGCCAGAAGCTTGAGGCGGCGAGAGACCCAGTACTTC.

V usage is TRBV19 and J usage is TRBJ1-2, with 9 bases lining up with TRBD1. The germline V gene encodes CDR1 LNHDA and CDR2 SQIVND (reference sequence). The CDR3 contains 13 residues. With V trimmed by 8 bases and J by 2 bases, 3 bases remained unmatched. This CDR3 is CASRDRENYGYTF. The CDR3, as DNA: TGTGCCAGTCGGGACAGGGAGAACTATGGCTACACCTTC.

V gene TRBV5-1 combines with J gene TRBJ2-5, with TRBD2 as a possible D gene (5 bases). The V gene lost 0 bases and the J gene lost 5 bases, with 20 bases spanning the gap. Germline V lookup: CDR1 SGHRS, CDR2 YFSETQ. The CDR3 has 17 amino acids. CDR3 coding DNA: TGCGCCAGCAGCTTGGTAGGGTCGGGAAAGAGTGGGGAGACCCAGTACTTC. Its translation is CASSLVGSGKSGETQYF.

The genes are TRBV5-6 and TRBJ1-4; 7 bases are shared with TRBD1. Looked up from germline, CDR1 is SGHDT and CDR2 is YYEEEE. J lost 0 bases, V lost 4 bases, and 6 bases had no gene match. This CDR3 comprises 16 residues. Here the CDR3 reads CASSPTGTATNEKLFF. The CDR3 DNA reads as TGTGCCAGCAGCCCTACCGGGACAGCAACTAATGAAAAACTGTTTTTT. The full variable domain, completed using reference TRBV5-6 and TRBJ1-4, is DAGVTQSPTHLIKTRGQQVTLRCSPKSGHDTVSWYQQALGQGPQFIFQYYEEEERQRGNFPDRFSGHQFPNYSSELNVNALLLGDSALYLCASSPTGTATNEKLFFGSGTQLSVL.